This T cell receptor beta chain appears in the sequencing data of a study of OX40 agonist ivuxolimab in advanced cancers. Across the whole study: Given to patients was ivuxolimab, an agonistic anti-OX40 (CD134) antibody. Ivuxolimab, which patients received intravenously every 2 weeks, was dosed at 0.01 to 10 mg/kg. Dose-escalation patients were diagnosed with hepatocellular carcinoma, melanoma, renal cell cancer or head and neck cancer.

Autoimmune disease history or systemic immunosuppression disqualified patients. In its sample, this clone was seen a few times. Germline CDR1 is MDHEN and CDR2 is SYDVKM. V was cut by 5 bases and J by 8 bases, with 9 bases left in between. The CDR3 is 11 amino acids. Method: immunoSEQ multiplex PCR; TCRdb's copy keeps in-frame clones and lacks some. The data contain 100,000 or so clones, more than 75% of them seen just once; the ten biggest clones take up 0.7% to 0.9%. The chain carries TRBV28 and TRBJ1-2, with D unresolved. This receptor was identified in an adult with an advanced solid tumor such as melanoma, head and neck, liver or kidney cancer. The sequences come from CD4+ or CD8+ T cells sorted from blood, collected in a trial of the OX40 agonist ivuxolimab. CDR3 sequence reads: CASSEVTGYTF. The CDR3 DNA sequence: TGTGCCAGCAGTGAGGTTACGGGCTACACCTTC.